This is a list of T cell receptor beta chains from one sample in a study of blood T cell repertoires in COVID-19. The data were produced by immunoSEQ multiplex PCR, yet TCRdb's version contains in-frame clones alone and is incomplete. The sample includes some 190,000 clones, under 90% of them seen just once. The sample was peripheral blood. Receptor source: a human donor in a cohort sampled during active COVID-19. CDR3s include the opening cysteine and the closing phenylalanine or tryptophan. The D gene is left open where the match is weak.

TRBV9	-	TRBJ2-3	CASSVGGGPTGGTDTQYF
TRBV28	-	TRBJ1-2	CASSAPGGPYGYTF
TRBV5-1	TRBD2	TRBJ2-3	CASSLGLAGGIRTDTQYF
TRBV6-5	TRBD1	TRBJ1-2	CASSSRDRGYGYTF
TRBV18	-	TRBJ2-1	CASSRDSSYNEQFF
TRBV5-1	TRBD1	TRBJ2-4	CASSPRTGAKNIQYF
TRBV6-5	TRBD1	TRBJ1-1	CASSVQGVNTEAFF
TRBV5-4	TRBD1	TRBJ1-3	CASSLGTGTISGNTIYF
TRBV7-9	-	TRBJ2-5	CASSFGGQETQYF
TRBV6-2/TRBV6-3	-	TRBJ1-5	CASSSNSNQPQHF
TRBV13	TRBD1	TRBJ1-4	CASSTGDEKLFF
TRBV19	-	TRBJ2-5	CASSISRDRETQYF
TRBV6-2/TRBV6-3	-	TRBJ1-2	CASSYSRYGGTFYGYTF
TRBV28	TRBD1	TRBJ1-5	CASRGVTGGLQPQHF
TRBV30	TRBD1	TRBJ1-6	CAWSPWGTPGQGAALHF
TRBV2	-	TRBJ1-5	CASSPDSDSNQPQHF
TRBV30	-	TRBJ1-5	CAWAHRAAGIDQPQHF
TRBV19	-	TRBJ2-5	CASSTKLSGTPQETQYF
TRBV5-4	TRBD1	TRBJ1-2	CASRRGLRTGNYGYTF
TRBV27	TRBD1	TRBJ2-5	CASSFRDRVETQYF
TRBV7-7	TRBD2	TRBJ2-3	CASSSGLAGGQDTQYF
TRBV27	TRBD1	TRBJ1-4	CASSPWGQENEKLFF
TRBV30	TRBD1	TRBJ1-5	CAWSGVAGQAYSNQPQHF
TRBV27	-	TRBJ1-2	CASRDTGPPYGYTF
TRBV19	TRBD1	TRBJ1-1	CASSFKQGGNTEAFF
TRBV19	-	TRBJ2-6	CASSRGGTTALRANVLTF
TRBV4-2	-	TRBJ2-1	CASSQEGAVAVNEQFF
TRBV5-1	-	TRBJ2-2	CASSLDGDSTGELFF
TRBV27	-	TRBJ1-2	CASSFYRDGGGGYTF
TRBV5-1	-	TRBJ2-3	CASRYGAGTDTQYF
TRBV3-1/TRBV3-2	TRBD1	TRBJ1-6	CASSQAGGYNSPLHF
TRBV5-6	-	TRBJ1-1	CASSLAGSQGNTEAFF
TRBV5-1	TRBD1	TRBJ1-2	CASSTGQTNYGYTF
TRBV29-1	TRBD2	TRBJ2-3	CSVEGGTSGGTDTQYF
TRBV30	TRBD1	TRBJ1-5	CAWDAGGGQPQHF
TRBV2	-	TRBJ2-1	CASFQGIGNEQFF
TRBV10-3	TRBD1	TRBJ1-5	CAISETNRGNDQPQHF
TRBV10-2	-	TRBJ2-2	CASQNTGELFF
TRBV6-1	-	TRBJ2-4	CASSDGVGGMAKNIQYF
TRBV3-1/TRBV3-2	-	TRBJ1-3	CASSQDSVTIYF